These T cell receptor beta chains were read from a single sample in a study of CD8+CD57+ T cells in acquired aplastic anemia. In TCRdb, the reads were re-called with MiXCR into one record per CDR3 protein. This sample has under 200,000 distinct CDR3 sequences, with 70% to 80% found just once. The sequenced material came from sorted CD4+, CD8+, or CD8+CD57+ T cells (not recorded which) from PBMCs. Receptors originate from a human donor with aplastic anemia. The CDR3 runs from the conserved cysteine through the conserved F or W. The order of the fields is V gene, D gene, clone size, J gene, CDR3 DNA, CDR3 protein. A D gene is named only where the DNA matches it firmly. For some rows the clone size is stated as once, few or many, or as a class when expanded; others skip it.

V gene: TRBV19
D gene: -
clone size: -
J gene: TRBJ1-3
CDR3 DNA: TGTGCCAGTAGTATCGGGACTCACTCTGGAAACACCATATATTTT
CDR3 protein: CASSIGTHSGNTIYF

V gene: TRBV10-3
D gene: TRBD2
clone size: -
J gene: TRBJ2-5
CDR3 DNA: TGTGCCAGCAGTGCCCTTAGCGGGGAGACCCAGTACTTC
CDR3 protein: CASSALSGETQYF

V gene: TRBV4-2
D gene: TRBD1
clone size: -
J gene: TRBJ1-1
CDR3 DNA: TGTGCCAGCAGCCAAGAATGGACAGGGATGAACACTGAAGCTTTCTTT
CDR3 protein: CASSQEWTGMNTEAFF

V gene: TRBV2
D gene: -
clone size: few
J gene: TRBJ1-5
CDR3 DNA: TGTGCCACCAGTGGGGGGACCGGTAATCAGCCCCAGCATTTT
CDR3 protein: CATSGGTGNQPQHF

V gene: TRBV9
D gene: -
clone size: -
J gene: TRBJ1-2
CDR3 DNA: TGTGCCAGCAGCGTAGCCGGGGACTATGGCTACACCTTC
CDR3 protein: CASSVAGDYGYTF

V gene: TRBV20-1
D gene: -
clone size: -
J gene: TRBJ2-5
CDR3 DNA: TGCAGTGCCCCAGGGTACGACGGGATGGAGACCCAGTACTTC
CDR3 protein: CSAPGYDGMETQYF

V gene: TRBV2
D gene: -
clone size: -
J gene: TRBJ1-5
CDR3 DNA: TGTGCCAGCAGTGACTGGGCTCAGCCCCAGCATTTT
CDR3 protein: CASSDWAQPQHF

V gene: TRBV10-3
D gene: -
clone size: -
J gene: TRBJ1-1
CDR3 DNA: TGTGCCACCCAAGGGGAGGTCGGCACTGGAGCTTTCTTT
CDR3 protein: CATQGEVGTGAFF

V gene: TRBV24-1
D gene: -
clone size: -
J gene: TRBJ2-1
CDR3 DNA: TGTGCCACCAGTGATTTGCGGGGGACCTACAATGAGCAGTTCTTC
CDR3 protein: CATSDLRGTYNEQFF

V gene: TRBV7-9
D gene: TRBD1
clone size: -
J gene: TRBJ2-7
CDR3 DNA: TGTGCCAGCAGCCCTCCGGGACAGAACGAGCAGTACTTC
CDR3 protein: CASSPPGQNEQYF

V gene: TRBV11-2
D gene: -
clone size: -
J gene: TRBJ2-5
CDR3 DNA: TGTGCCAGCAGCTTGGCTGTCGGCCGTACAGAGAACCAAGAGACCCAGTACTTC
CDR3 protein: CASSLAVGRTENQETQYF

V gene: TRBV7-9
D gene: -
clone size: -
J gene: TRBJ2-7
CDR3 DNA: TGTGCCAGCAGCTTCAGTGCTGAGTCCACCTACGAGCAGTACTTC
CDR3 protein: CASSFSAESTYEQYF

V gene: TRBV5-1
D gene: TRBD1
clone size: few
J gene: TRBJ2-2
CDR3 DNA: TGCGCCAGCAGCATAGGACAGGGGGGCACCGGGGAGCTGTTTTTT
CDR3 protein: CASSIGQGGTGELFF

V gene: TRBV7-2
D gene: TRBD2
clone size: once
J gene: TRBJ2-3
CDR3 DNA: TGTGCCAGCAGCCCCGGACTAGTCACAGATACGCAGTATTTT
CDR3 protein: CASSPGLVTDTQYF

V gene: TRBV5-1
D gene: -
clone size: -
J gene: TRBJ1-6
CDR3 DNA: TGCGCCAGCAGCTTGACAGGGTTAGGTTCACCCCTCCACTTT
CDR3 protein: CASSLTGLGSPLHF

V gene: TRBV5-1
D gene: -
clone size: -
J gene: TRBJ2-7
CDR3 DNA: TGCGCCAGCAGCTTGGACCAGGGCCCTTCCTACGAGCAGTACTTC
CDR3 protein: CASSLDQGPSYEQYF

V gene: TRBV4-2
D gene: TRBD1
clone size: -
J gene: TRBJ2-3
CDR3 DNA: TGTGCCAGCAGCCAGTCGGACAGGGGGTACACAGATACGCAGTATTTT
CDR3 protein: CASSQSDRGYTDTQYF

V gene: TRBV10-3
D gene: TRBD2
clone size: -
J gene: TRBJ2-7
CDR3 DNA: TGTGCCATAACGACTAGCGGGGGACAAACCTACGAGCAGTACTTC
CDR3 protein: CAITTSGGQTYEQYF

V gene: TRBV5-1
D gene: -
clone size: -
J gene: TRBJ2-5
CDR3 DNA: TGCGCCAGCAGGCAAAACAGCCAAGAGACCCAGTACTTC
CDR3 protein: CASRQNSQETQYF

V gene: TRBV12-3/TRBV12-4
D gene: -
clone size: -
J gene: TRBJ1-2
CDR3 DNA: TGTGCCAGCAGTTTCCACAGGGAGACTAACTATGGCTACACCTTC
CDR3 protein: CASSFHRETNYGYTF

V gene: TRBV7-7
D gene: TRBD2
clone size: -
J gene: TRBJ2-3
CDR3 DNA: TGTGCTAGCAGCTTAGACCTAGCGGGGGTAGATACGCAGTATTTT
CDR3 protein: CASSLDLAGVDTQYF

V gene: TRBV20-1
D gene: -
clone size: once
J gene: TRBJ2-5
CDR3 DNA: TGCAGTGCCCGGAGGATAAGCGGTGGGAAAGAGACCCAGTACTTC
CDR3 protein: CSARRISGGKETQYF

V gene: TRBV5-1
D gene: -
clone size: -
J gene: TRBJ1-2
CDR3 DNA: TGCGCCAGCAGCTCCGCCTGGACAGATAACTATGGCTACACCTTC
CDR3 protein: CASSSAWTDNYGYTF

V gene: TRBV12-3/TRBV12-4
D gene: -
clone size: -
J gene: TRBJ1-2
CDR3 DNA: TGTGCCAGCAAAAGGGGAGACTATGGCTACACCTTC
CDR3 protein: CASKRGDYGYTF

V gene: TRBV7-7
D gene: -
clone size: few
J gene: TRBJ2-5
CDR3 DNA: TGTGCTAGCAGTACCGGGAACGAAGAGACCCAGTACTTC
CDR3 protein: CASSTGNEETQYF

V gene: TRBV25-1
D gene: TRBD1
clone size: -
J gene: TRBJ2-7
CDR3 DNA: TGTGCCAGCAGTGCTGGAGACAGGGAACCTTACGAGCAGTACTTC
CDR3 protein: CASSAGDREPYEQYF

V gene: TRBV9
D gene: -
clone size: -
J gene: TRBJ2-1
CDR3 DNA: TGTGCCAGCAGCCCCGGGCAGGGTGGTGGCAATGAGCAGTTCTTC
CDR3 protein: CASSPGQGGGNEQFF

V gene: TRBV12-3/TRBV12-4
D gene: -
clone size: few
J gene: TRBJ2-2
CDR3 DNA: TGTGCCAGTGTAGCCGGGGAGCTGTTTTTT
CDR3 protein: CASVAGELFF

V gene: TRBV7-9
D gene: TRBD1
clone size: -
J gene: TRBJ1-6
CDR3 DNA: TGTGCCAGCAGCCGCGGGACAGCCCATTCACCCCTCCACTTT
CDR3 protein: CASSRGTAHSPLHF

V gene: TRBV19
D gene: TRBD2
clone size: -
J gene: TRBJ2-3
CDR3 DNA: TGTGCCAGTAGAGCGGGATCTAGCACAGATACGCAGTATTTT
CDR3 protein: CASRAGSSTDTQYF

V gene: TRBV7-9
D gene: -
clone size: few
J gene: TRBJ2-5
CDR3 DNA: TGTGCCAGCAGCTTAGTGGGGACGGGAGAGACCCAGTACTTC
CDR3 protein: CASSLVGTGETQYF

V gene: TRBV7-2
D gene: -
clone size: -
J gene: TRBJ2-5
CDR3 DNA: TGTGCCAGCAGCTTAGGAGGGTGGGGAGAGACCCAGTACTTC
CDR3 protein: CASSLGGWGETQYF

V gene: TRBV7-3
D gene: TRBD2
clone size: -
J gene: TRBJ2-1
CDR3 DNA: TGTGCCAGCAGCTTATTCCTAGCGGGGGGTGCCTCCTACAATGAGCTGTTCTTC
CDR3 protein: CASSLFLAGGASYNELFF

V gene: TRBV5-1
D gene: TRBD2
clone size: -
J gene: TRBJ2-3
CDR3 DNA: TGTGCCAGCAGCTTTGGGACTAGCGTTTACACAGATACGCAGTATTTT
CDR3 protein: CASSFGTSVYTDTQYF

V gene: TRBV20-1
D gene: -
clone size: -
J gene: TRBJ1-5
CDR3 DNA: TGCAGTGCTAGAGATAAAGGCGGATACAATCAGCCCCAGCATTTT
CDR3 protein: CSARDKGGYNQPQHF

V gene: TRBV20-1
D gene: -
clone size: -
J gene: TRBJ1-1
CDR3 DNA: TGCAGTGCTAGAGTGGCAGGCCCGAAAACTGAAGCTTTCTTT
CDR3 protein: CSARVAGPKTEAFF

V gene: TRBV2
D gene: -
clone size: -
J gene: TRBJ2-7
CDR3 DNA: TGTGCCAGCAGTGACAGTAGGAGGGGCGAGCAGTACTTC
CDR3 protein: CASSDSRRGEQYF

V gene: TRBV19
D gene: -
clone size: -
J gene: TRBJ1-5
CDR3 DNA: TGTGGCAGCGGGACGGGGTATAGCAATCAGCCCCAGCATTTT
CDR3 protein: CGSGTGYSNQPQHF

V gene: TRBV5-1
D gene: -
clone size: -
J gene: TRBJ2-5
CDR3 DNA: TGCGCCAGCAGTCGGGACTGGGAAGAGACCCAGTACTTC
CDR3 protein: CASSRDWEETQYF

V gene: TRBV7-2
D gene: TRBD2
clone size: many
J gene: TRBJ2-7
CDR3 DNA: TGTGCCAGCAGCTTATGGAGCGGGGGAACCTACGAGCAGTACTTC
CDR3 protein: CASSLWSGGTYEQYF

V gene: TRBV7-9
D gene: -
clone size: few
J gene: TRBJ2-7
CDR3 DNA: TGTGCCAGCAGCGTATCAGGGGCCTACGAGCAGTACTTC
CDR3 protein: CASSVSGAYEQYF

V gene: TRBV20-1
D gene: -
clone size: -
J gene: TRBJ1-6
CDR3 DNA: TGCAGTGCTAGAAGAGGGCCGTCCAATTCACCCCTCCACTTT
CDR3 protein: CSARRGPSNSPLHF

V gene: TRBV20-1
D gene: -
clone size: -
J gene: TRBJ2-7
CDR3 DNA: TGCAGTGCCGAGACCTTAGCGGTTACTTCCTACGAGCAGTACTTC
CDR3 protein: CSAETLAVTSYEQYF

V gene: TRBV3-1
D gene: TRBD2
clone size: -
J gene: TRBJ2-3
CDR3 DNA: TGTGCCAGCAGCCAGACTAGCGGGGGTACAGATACGCAGTATTTT
CDR3 protein: CASSQTSGGTDTQYF

V gene: TRBV5-1
D gene: -
clone size: -
J gene: TRBJ2-1
CDR3 DNA: TGCGCCAGCAGCTTGATACTAGCCGGGGGGCCAAATGAGCAGTTCTTC
CDR3 protein: CASSLILAGGPNEQFF